The entry below describes one T cell receptor (beta chain). These data originate in a study of blood T cell repertoires in COVID-19. Study details: The cDNA or gDNA used as material had been derived from T cells, B-cell-depleted T cells, or PBMCs.

V shed 6 bases and J 5 bases; nucleotides not matched to a gene: 2. CDR1 MNHEY and CDR2 SVGAGI come from the germline V gene. The CDR3 is made up of 13 amino acids. Authors' methods: Reference gene primer amplification gave estimated nucleated cell counts. Assay used: immunoSEQ multiplex PCR; TCRdb lists only in-frame clones, some missing. V and J calls and clone size come straight from that table; D and trimming were deduced from the DNA. The sample carries 210,000 or so clones, about 84% recorded once. Enrollees, about 18 to 100 years old, lived in roughly 24 US areas. V is TRBV6-5 and J is TRBJ2-5; 11 nucleotides line up with TRBD1. Sample: PBMCs or T cells enriched from blood (not recorded which). The sequence was collected from a man aged 25 to 45 with acute COVID-19. The CDR3, as DNA: TGTGCCAGCAGGGACAGGGGGCGGGAGACCCAGTACTTC. It encodes CASRDRGRETQYF.